These 26 T cell receptor beta chains were all obtained from the same sample, sequenced in a study of T cell responses to AZD1222 COVID-19 vaccine. Using immunoSEQ multiplex PCR, the repertoire was profiled, and TCRdb retains in-frame clones only, with some absent. The sample comprises 55,000 to 75,000 clones, roughly 90% of which are singletons, and roughly 7.4% rests with the top ten. The material sequenced was peripheral blood, taken on day 0 of AZD1222 vaccination. These receptors all come from an adult in good health.

The chain employs TRBV18 and TRBJ2-1; maybe TRBD1 (5 bases). V lost 5 bases to trimming and J lost 0 bases, with 11 bases between them. This CDR3 has 15 residues. CDR1 and CDR2 (germline): KGHSH, LQKENI. In DNA form, the CDR3 reads TGTGCCAGCTCAGTCACAGGTTCCTCCTACAATGAGCAGTTCTTC. It codes for CASSVTGSSYNEQFF.

This clone was detected a few times. The chain employs TRBV15 and TRBJ1-4; possibly TRBD1 for D (6 bases). Germline V gives CDR1 LNHNV, CDR2 YYDKDF (reference sequence). CDR3 length: 15 amino acids. V was cut by 5 bases and J by 5 bases, with 15 bases left in between. Written as DNA, the CDR3 is TGTGCCACCAGCGGGGGGACACGGGAAAATGAAAAACTGTTTTTT. Translation gives CATSGGTRENEKLFF. The whole variable domain, remainder taken from reference TRBV15 and TRBJ1-4, is DAMVIQNPRYQVTQFGKPVTLSCSQTLNHNVMYWYQQKSSQAPKLLFHYYDKDFNNEADTPDNFQSRRPNTSFCFLDIRSPGLGDTAMYLCATSGGTRENEKLFFGSGTQLSVL.

The chain couples TRBV6-6 to TRBJ1-1; no reliable D call. CDR3 length: 15 amino acids. V dropped 2 bases and J dropped 1 base, with 11 bases sitting between them. CDR1 and CDR2 from the germline V gene are MNHNY and SVGAGI (reference sequence). The CDR3 bases are TGTGCCAGCAGTTACCGAACACAGACGAACACTGAAGCTTTCTTT. Residues: CASSYRTQTNTEAFF.

The J gene is TRBJ1-2, the V gene TRBV18; D is perhaps TRBD1 (5 bases). This CDR3 region has 14 residues. CDR1 is KGHSH, CDR2 LQKENI, per germline. The V and J ends lost 2 bases and 4 bases respectively, with 11 bases between them. CDR3 coding DNA: TGTGCCAGCTCACCATTAGAAGGGGTCTATGGCTACACCTTC. This codes for CASSPLEGVYGYTF. The full variable domain, its missing parts supplied by reference TRBV18 and TRBJ1-2, is NAGVMQNPRHLVRRRGQEARLRCSPMKGHSHVYWYRQLPEEGLKFMVYLQKENIIDESGMPKERFSAEFPKEGPSILRIQQVVRGDSAAYFCASSPLEGVYGYTFGSGTRLTVV.

The rearrangement joins TRBV7-8 to TRBJ2-2; 7 bases are a match to TRBD2. The CDR3 contains 15 residues. Germline V gives CDR1 SGHVS, CDR2 FQNEAQ. With 1 base clipped from V and 5 bases from J, the junction kept 4 bases outside the gene matches. The CDR3 DNA reads TGTGCCAGCAGCTTAGAAGGACTAGTAACCGGGGAGCTGTTTTTT. Its translation is CASSLEGLVTGELFF.

The CDR3: CASSSTEAFF. The CDR3 DNA sequence: TGTGCCAGCAGTTCCACTGAAGCTTTCTTT. The V and J genes are TRBV12-3 or TRBV12-4 and TRBJ1-1; no definite D call. V was cut by 4 bases and J by 4 bases, with 1 base left in between. This CDR3 contains 10 residues.

The chain links TRBV6-5 to TRBJ1-1, with D possibly being TRBD1 (6 bases). Per germline, CDR1 MNHEY and CDR2 SVGAGI. V was trimmed by 6 bases and J by 8 bases, leaving 16 bases between them. This CDR3 contains 13 residues. In nucleotides, the CDR3 is TGTGCCAGCAGCCGGACAGACCTGGGAGAAGCTTTCTTT. It encodes CASSRTDLGEAFF.

The chain links TRBV2 to TRBJ2-5; either TRBD1 or TRBD2 may supply D (5 bases each). CDR1 and CDR2 (germline): SNHLY, FYNNEI. This CDR3 has 15 residues. The V and J ends lost 6 bases and 5 bases respectively, with 19 bases between them. The CDR3 DNA reads TGTGCCAGCAGCGACCTGGGGGTCAGCACGGAGACCCAGTACTTC. This gives the protein CASSDLGVSTETQYF.

In its sample, this clone ranks as medium-sized. This rearrangement joins TRBV28 to TRBJ2-6, with D possibly matching TRBD1 (5 bases). Trimming left V 2 bases short and J 3 bases short, with 5 bases between. Germline V gene data show CDR1 as MDHEN and CDR2 as SYDVKM. The CDR3 extends over 14 amino acids. The CDR3 is CASSLQGGANVLTF. Here the CDR3 DNA reads TGTGCCAGCAGTTTACAGGGTGGGGCCAACGTCCTGACTTTC.

V is TRBV27 and J is TRBJ2-5, with D tentatively TRBD1 (6 bases). Trimming removed 3 bases at V and 0 bases at J, with 11 bases between. The germline CDR1 and CDR2 sequences are MNHEY and SMNVEV (reference sequence). This CDR3 has 15 residues. CDR3 loop: CASSFRGQNQETQYF. The CDR3 region has the DNA TGTGCCAGCAGTTTCCGAGGACAGAACCAAGAGACCCAGTACTTC.

V gene TRBV6-5 combines with J gene TRBJ1-2; a weak D match, TRBD1 (6 bases). Trimming cost V 6 bases and J 6 bases, with 14 bases left between them. This CDR3 has 13 residues. Germline lookup yields CDR1 MNHEY and CDR2 SVGAGI. CDR3 sequence reads: CASRVQGINGYTF. CDR3 DNA: TGTGCCAGCAGGGTACAGGGAATCAATGGCTACACCTTC.

The chain employs TRBV29-1 and TRBJ1-2; D uncertain. The CDR3 extends over 11 amino acids. Trimming took off 6 bases at V and 5 bases at J, with 10 bases between the two ends. The germline CDR1 and CDR2 sequences are SQVTM and ANQGSEA. CDR3 sequence: CSVPSGYGYTF. In nucleotides, the CDR3 is TGCAGCGTCCCATCGGGGTATGGCTACACCTTC. The whole variable domain, filled in from reference TRBV29-1 and TRBJ1-2, reads SAVISQKPSRDICQRGTSLTIQCQVDSQVTMMFWYRQQPGQSLTLIATANQGSEATYESGFVIDKFPISRPNLTFSTLTVSNMSPEDSSIYLCSVPSGYGYTFGSGTRLTVV.

V usage is TRBV7-6 and J usage is TRBJ2-3; D assignment may be TRBD1 or TRBD2 (5 bases each). The CDR3 runs 15 residues. Germline-derived CDR1 and CDR2 are SGHVS and FNYEAQ. V lost 5 bases, J lost 6 bases, and 18 bases lay in between. As DNA, the CDR3 is TGTGCCAGCAGCCCAGGGACCGCCCCTGGGGATACGCAGTATTTT. Its translation is CASSPGTAPGDTQYF. The entire variable domain, with the rest obtained from reference TRBV7-6 and TRBJ2-3, is as follows: GAGVSQSPRYKVTKRGQDVALRCDPISGHVSLYWYRQALGQGPEFLTYFNYEAQQDKSGLPNDRFSAERPEGSISTLTIQRTEQRDSAMYRCASSPGTAPGDTQYFGPGTRLTVL.

The chain carries TRBV28 and TRBJ2-7; either TRBD1 or TRBD2 may supply D (8 bases each). Trimming removed 6 bases at V and 0 bases at J, with 15 bases between. The CDR3 spans 15 residues. From germline, CDR1 is MDHEN and CDR2 SYDVKM. The CDR3 loop is CASSGGDRSSYEQYF. The CDR3 region has the DNA TGTGCCAGCAGCGGGGGGGACAGGAGCTCCTACGAGCAGTACTTC.

The gene calls are TRBV19 and TRBJ1-4; 7 bases match TRBD1. In germline, CDR1 is LNHDA, CDR2 SQIVND (reference sequence). The CDR3 has 13 amino acids. Unmatched junction bases numbered 6, after V lost 10 bases and J lost 4 bases. The CDR3 DNA sequence: TGTGCCACCGGGGGACAGCTTAATGAAAAACTGTTTTTT. This sequence encodes CATGGQLNEKLFF.

The chain is built from TRBV3-1 (or the pseudogene TRBV3-2) and TRBJ1-2, with D possibly being TRBD1 (6 bases). Germline CDR1 reads LGHDT; CDR2 reads YNNKEL (reference sequence). The V end lost 4 bases, the J end lost 0 bases, and 12 bases lay between the germline ends. The CDR3 extends over 15 amino acids. CDR3 sequence reads: CASSLRGTPNYGYTF. The DNA of the CDR3 is TGTGCCAGCAGCCTGAGAGGGACACCTAACTATGGCTACACCTTC.

The V and J genes are TRBV24-1 and TRBJ1-5; a weak D match, TRBD1 (6 bases). V lost 3 bases and J lost 3, with 14 bases in between. There are 16 residues in the CDR3. Per germline, CDR1 KGHDR and CDR2 SFDVKD. CDR3 DNA: TGTGCCACCAGTGATCCTAGACAGGCCCCCAATCAGCCCCAGCATTTT. Translation gives CATSDPRQAPNQPQHF.

The chain has TRBV6-5 and TRBJ2-1, with no clear D. The CDR3 has 14 amino acids. Per the germline V gene, CDR1 is MNHEY and CDR2 is SVGAGI. Trimming removed 0 bases at V and 7 bases at J, with 10 bases between. The CDR3 bases are TGTGCCAGCAGTTACTCGAGAGTTTGGAATGAGCAGTTCTTC. Protein product: CASSYSRVWNEQFF.

This chain joins TRBV7-9 and TRBJ2-1; TRBD2 aligns across 14 bases. J gave up 7 bases and V 4 bases, and 6 bases lay outside the gene matches. CDR1 is SEHNR and CDR2 is FQNEAQ in the germline V gene (reference sequence). This CDR3 has 16 amino acids. The CDR3: CASSSVGTSGRNEQFF. CDR3 DNA sequence: TGTGCCAGCAGCTCCGTAGGGACTAGCGGGAGAAATGAGCAGTTCTTC.

J is TRBJ2-5 and V is TRBV7-2; 10 positions match TRBD1. CDR1 is SGHTA, CDR2 FQGNSA, per germline. The CDR3 totals 16 residues. The V and J ends lost 2 bases and 5 bases, in that order; junction bases with no gene match: 8. The CDR3 nucleotides read TGTGCCAGCAGCTTACATCGAGGGGACAGGGGCGAGACCCAGTACTTC. Translating it yields CASSLHRGDRGETQYF. The variable domain in full, with the rest retrieved from reference TRBV7-2 and TRBJ2-5, is GAGVSQSPSNKVTEKGKDVELRCDPISGHTALYWYRQSLGQGLEFLIYFQGNSAPDKSGLPSDRFSAERTGGSVSTLTIQRTQQEDSAVYLCASSLHRGDRGETQYFGPGTRLLVL.

The CDR3 sequence is CASSQKRAWETQYF. CDR3 DNA: TGTGCCAGCAGCCAAAAAAGAGCATGGGAGACCCAGTACTTC. The chain links TRBV11-2 to TRBJ2-5; D not resolved. V lost 5 bases and J lost 5, with 15 bases in between. Germline V lookup: CDR1 SGHAT, CDR2 FQNNGV. The CDR3 consists of 14 residues.

Here the CDR3 reads CASSSGHGEGYEQYF. The CDR3 DNA reads as TGTGCCAGCAGCTCGGGACACGGAGAAGGGTACGAGCAGTACTTC. This sequence joins TRBV13 and TRBJ2-7; TRBD1 is a possible D gene (6 bases). The CDR3 contains 15 residues. Trimming pared 4 bases from V and 4 bases from J, leaving 17 bases between. Per the germline V gene, CDR1 is PRHDT and CDR2 is FYEKMQ (reference sequence).

V is TRBV2 and J is TRBJ1-1; a weak D match, TRBD1 (6 bases). The ends were cut back, 5 bases at V and 3 bases at J, with 7 bases in the middle. Per the germline V gene, CDR1 is SNHLY and CDR2 is FYNNEI. The CDR3 has 12 residues. CDR3 protein: CASSTGYTEAFF. CDR3 sequence (DNA): TGTGCCAGCAGTACAGGGTACACTGAAGCTTTCTTT.

This clone was recorded once. The genes are TRBV7-2 and TRBJ1-1; no reliable D call. This CDR3 contains 13 residues. V lost 3 bases and J lost 3, with 8 bases in between. The V gene's germline CDR1 is SGHTA and CDR2 FQGNSA. Written as DNA, the CDR3 is TGTGCCAGCAGCTTTGAGGATTACACTGAAGCTTTCTTT. Encoded protein: CASSFEDYTEAFF.

The chain couples TRBV11-3 to TRBJ2-3; D may be TRBD2 (7 bases). CDR1 is SGHNT, CDR2 YENEEA, per germline. Deletions cut 0 bases from V and 4 bases from J, with 11 bases between. This CDR3 is 15 amino acids long. CDR3 region: CASSLEPGGADTQYF. In nucleotides, the CDR3 is TGTGCCAGCAGCTTAGAACCGGGGGGCGCAGATACGCAGTATTTT.

The rearrangement uses TRBV10-2 and TRBJ2-5, with 7 bases fitting TRBD1. V was pared by 2 bases and J by 1 base, with 4 bases of the junction left unmatched. Per the germline V gene, CDR1 is WSHSY and CDR2 is SAAADI. This CDR3 spans 15 amino acids. CDR3 sequence reads: CASSEAGGRQETQYF. CDR3 coding DNA: TGCGCCAGCAGTGAGGCAGGGGGTCGCCAAGAGACCCAGTACTTC.